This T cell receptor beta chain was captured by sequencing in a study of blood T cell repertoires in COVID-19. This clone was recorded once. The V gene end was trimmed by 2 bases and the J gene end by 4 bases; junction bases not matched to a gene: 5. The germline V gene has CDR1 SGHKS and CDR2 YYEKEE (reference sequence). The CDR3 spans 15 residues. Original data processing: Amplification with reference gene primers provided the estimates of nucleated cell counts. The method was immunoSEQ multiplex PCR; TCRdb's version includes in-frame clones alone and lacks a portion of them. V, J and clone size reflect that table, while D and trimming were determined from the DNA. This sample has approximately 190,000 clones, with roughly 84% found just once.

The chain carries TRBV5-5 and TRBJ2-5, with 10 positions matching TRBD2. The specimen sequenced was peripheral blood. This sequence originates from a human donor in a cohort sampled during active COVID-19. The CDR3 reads CASSLIAGGPETQYF. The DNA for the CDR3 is TGTGCCAGCAGCTTAATAGCGGGGGGCCCAGAGACCCAGTACTTC.